These 18 T cell receptor beta chains were all obtained from the same sample, sequenced in a study of blood T cell repertoires in COVID-19. TCRdb's copy holds only in-frame clones and misses some; the assay was immunoSEQ multiplex PCR. The sample includes about 210,000 clones, 84% of them seen just once. The sample taken for sequencing was peripheral blood. These receptors all come from a woman of 80 years or more with COVID-19, enrolled during active disease.

The chain is built from TRBV5-1 and TRBJ1-3, with D possibly being TRBD1 (6 bases). The CDR3 totals 18 residues. The germline V gene has CDR1 SGHRS and CDR2 YFSETQ. V dropped 2 bases and J dropped 0 bases, with 18 bases sitting between them. CDR3 bases: TGCGCCAGCAGCTTTACGACAGGCCCCGGCCTCTCTGGAAACACCATATATTTT. The encoded protein is CASSFTTGPGLSGNTIYF.

The rearrangement uses TRBV19 and TRBJ2-1; TRBD2 is a possible D gene (7 bases). Germline CDR1 reads LNHDA; CDR2 reads SQIVND (reference sequence). V shed 1 base and J shed 5 bases, with 15 bases lying between them. CDR3 length: 16 residues. CDR3 in amino acids: CASSIGSGGPHNEQFF. The CDR3 nucleotides are TGTGCCAGTAGTATAGGTTCCGGGGGGCCACACAATGAGCAGTTCTTC.

V is TRBV5-5 and J is TRBJ2-5; 10 nucleotides agree with TRBD1. CDR1 is SGHKS and CDR2 is YYEKEE in the germline V gene (reference sequence). The CDR3 covers 15 residues. The ends lost 4 bases at V and 4 bases at J; junction bases unmatched: 7. The CDR3 nucleotides read TGTGCCAGCAGCACCACGACAGGGGGCAGAGAGACCCAGTACTTC. Translating gives CASSTTTGGRETQYF.

The gene calls are TRBV15 and TRBJ2-7; TRBD2 aligns across 8 bases. With V trimmed by 0 bases and J by 7 bases, 5 bases remained unmatched. CDR1 LNHNV and CDR2 YYDKDF come from the germline V gene (reference sequence). This CDR3 is 14 amino acids long. The CDR3 protein is CATSRDAGGDEQYF. CDR3 in DNA: TGTGCCACCAGCAGAGACGCGGGAGGAGATGAGCAGTACTTC.

The chain links TRBV5-1 to TRBJ2-3; 9 bases map to TRBD1. The CDR3 length is 17 residues. Germline V gene data show CDR1 as SGHRS and CDR2 as YFSETQ. V shed 4 bases, J shed 5 bases, and the junction held 14 bases outside the gene matches. Here the CDR3 reads CASSISPGQGYGDTQYF. The CDR3 nucleotides are TGCGCCAGCAGCATAAGTCCGGGACAGGGATATGGAGATACGCAGTATTTT.

The chain joins TRBV6-1 to TRBJ1-5; possibly TRBD1 for D (5 bases). The germline V gene has CDR1 MNHNS and CDR2 SASEGT. Trimming removed 3 bases at V and 6 bases at J, with 12 bases between. The CDR3 length is 14 residues. The CDR3 here is CASSDVRGGQPQHF. CDR3 nucleotide sequence: TGTGCCAGCAGTGACGTAAGGGGTGGTCAGCCCCAGCATTTT.

This rearrangement joins TRBV2 to TRBJ2-7; D not resolved. CDR1 is SNHLY and CDR2 is FYNNEI in the germline V gene. The CDR3 sequence is 12 residues long. Trimming took off 4 bases at V and 6 bases at J, with 10 bases between the two ends. CDR3 in amino acids: CASSVGQVEQYF. The CDR3 nucleotides are TGTGCCAGCAGTGTTGGCCAAGTCGAGCAGTACTTC.

The chain combines TRBV6-5 with TRBJ1-2; possible D gene TRBD1, 6 bases. The CDR3 is 14 residues long. Germline CDR1 and CDR2: MNHEY and SVGAGI. V was clipped by 7 bases and J by 4 bases, with 16 bases between them. The CDR3: CASIAGAEPYGYTF. The CDR3 DNA is TGTGCCAGCATCGCAGGGGCGGAACCCTATGGCTACACCTTC.

The chain couples TRBV6-5 to TRBJ2-3; no clear D. CDR1 is MNHEY and CDR2 is SVGAGI in the germline V gene. V lost 0 bases to trimming and J lost 0 bases, with 7 bases between them. The CDR3 runs 15 residues. The CDR3 spells CASSYSMRSTDTQYF. DNA for the CDR3: TGTGCCAGCAGTTACTCGATGCGGAGCACAGATACGCAGTATTTT.

The V gene is TRBV3-1 (or the pseudogene TRBV3-2), the J gene TRBJ2-3, with D perhaps matching TRBD2 (5 bases). The germline gives CDR1 LGHDT, CDR2 YNNKEL (reference sequence). With 1 base removed from V and 6 bases from J, the gap between germline ends came to 14 bases. The length of the CDR3 is 15 residues. The CDR3 region has the DNA TGTGCCAGCAGCCAAGCGGGGAGTCTCTCGGATACGCAGTATTTT. This encodes CASSQAGSLSDTQYF.

The rearrangement links TRBV9 to TRBJ1-6; D not certain. The V end lost 0 bases, the J end lost 9 bases, and 7 bases lay between the germline ends. The CDR3 extends over 13 amino acids. Germline V gene lookup returns CDR1 SGDLS and CDR2 YYNGEE. DNA of the CDR3: TGTGCCAGCAGCGTAGGGGAGGGTTCACCCCTCCACTTT. Its protein product is CASSVGEGSPLHF.

This clone was seen only a few times. The chain recombines TRBV5-4 with TRBJ1-1, with D hard to call. In germline, CDR1 is SGHNT, CDR2 YYREEE (reference sequence). Trimming removed 1 base from V and 8 bases from J, with 9 bases in between. The CDR3 sequence is 12 residues long. The CDR3 DNA follows: TGTGCCAGCAGCTTGTCCGGGTTCGAAGCTTTCTTT. Translation gives CASSLSGFEAFF. The variable domain in full, with the rest retrieved from reference TRBV5-4 and TRBJ1-1, is ETGVTQSPTHLIKTRGQQVTLRCSSQSGHNTVSWYQQALGQGPQFIFQYYREEENGRGNFPPRFSGLQFPNYSSELNVNALELDDSALYLCASSLSGFEAFFGQGTRLTVV.

The chain recombines TRBV2 with TRBJ2-7; D gene unclear. V lost 0 bases, J lost 2 bases, and 17 bases lay in between. CDR3 length equals 17 residues. The germline gives CDR1 SNHLY, CDR2 FYNNEI. The CDR3 nucleotides are TGTGCCAGCAGTGAAGCGCGGCAGCAAACACAACCCTACGAGCAGTACTTC. This codes for CASSEARQQTQPYEQYF.

This clone is a singleton in its sample. The chain joins TRBV18 to TRBJ1-3, with D tentatively TRBD1 (5 bases). Germline CDR1 KGHSH, CDR2 LQKENI. Trimming stripped 6 bases from V and 0 bases from J, with 15 bases between. The CDR3 extends over 16 amino acids. The CDR3 nucleotides read TGTGCCAGCTCTCAAGGGGTAGGAAGCTCTGGAAACACCATATATTTT. Translated, it gives CASSQGVGSSGNTIYF.

This clone was detected once. The chain joins TRBV3-1 (or the pseudogene TRBV3-2) to TRBJ2-6; D may be TRBD1 (5 bases). V lost 2 bases, J lost 1 base, and 6 bases lay in between. Germline-derived CDR1 and CDR2 are LGHDT and YNNKEL (reference sequence). This CDR3 has 15 residues. Written as DNA, the CDR3 is TGTGCCAGCAGCCAACAGGGATCTGGGGCCAACGTCCTGACTTTC. Translated: CASSQQGSGANVLTF.

This chain connects TRBV27 to TRBJ2-2, with a possible D match to TRBD1 (6 bases). Trimming stripped 4 bases from V and 4 bases from J, with 16 bases between. Germline CDR1 reads MNHEY; CDR2 reads SMNVEV (reference sequence). The CDR3 has 16 residues. CDR3 in amino acids: CASSWTGTRSTGELFF. CDR3 bases: TGTGCCAGCAGTTGGACCGGGACAAGGAGCACCGGGGAGCTGTTTTTT.

This clone has a handful of counts. The gene calls are TRBV15 and TRBJ1-3; D call uncertain. This CDR3 comprises 16 residues. Trimming left V 7 bases short and J 0 bases short, with 16 bases between. Germline assignment: CDR1 LNHNV and CDR2 YYDKDF (reference sequence). The CDR3 nucleotides are TGTGCCACCACCTCACCTGAGTCGCGCTCTGGAAACACCATATATTTT. As protein: CATTSPESRSGNTIYF. Complete variable domain (other parts from reference TRBV15 and TRBJ1-3): DAMVIQNPRYQVTQFGKPVTLSCSQTLNHNVMYWYQQKSSQAPKLLFHYYDKDFNNEADTPDNFQSRRPNTSFCFLDIRSPGLGDTAMYLCATTSPESRSGNTIYFGEGSWLTVV.

V and J are TRBV6-2 or TRBV6-3 and TRBJ2-1; 9 bases fit TRBD2. The CDR3 runs 16 residues. Germline loops: CDR1 MNHEY, CDR2 SVGEGT. Trimming removed 5 bases from V and 8 bases from J; junction bases left unmatched: 13. CDR3 in amino acids: CASSTREGLGWDEQFF. CDR3 sequence (DNA): TGTGCCAGCAGTACGCGGGAGGGGTTAGGTTGGGATGAGCAGTTCTTC.